This TCR beta chain derives from a study of cytotoxic CD8 clonotypes in ibrutinib-treated CLL. Study as a whole: The response samples were taken once patients had been treated for a median of around eleven months, range 6 to 36. Samples showed on average approximately 270,000 productive templates and 80,000 to 100,000 productive rearrangements. Study-wide findings and caveats: Baseline clonality was higher than in age-matched healthy donors and moved in step with circulating CD8+ T-cell counts.

For this clone: Its target is not known.

TCRdb keeps only in-frame clones here, not all; method: immunoSEQ multiplex PCR. The repertoire holds 35,000 to 45,000 clones, with about 64% as singletons. J gave up 6 bases and V 4 bases, and 6 bases lay outside the gene matches. CDR1 and CDR2 (germline): SGHKS, YYEKEE (reference sequence). This CDR3 region has 14 residues. The input for sequencing was PBMCs, taken at disease progression, from a patient treated with ibrutinib. The V gene is TRBV5-5, the J gene TRBJ1-3; the match to TRBD1 covers 8 bases. This sequence originates from a human donor with chronic lymphocytic leukemia. CDR3 sequence reads: CASSLRQGTNTIYF. The CDR3 nucleotides are TGTGCCAGCAGCCTGAGACAGGGGACAAACACCATATATTTT.